A single sample gave rise to the 18 T cell receptor beta chains below, sequenced in a study of tissue T cells after allogeneic stem cell transplantation. TCRdb keeps only in-frame clones here, not all; method: immunoSEQ multiplex PCR. The top ten clones hold 3.8% of a sample with 5,500 to 8,500 clones, around 50% of them seen once. Time point given: mouse harvest day 7 after allogeneic transplant. The graft held 10^6 splenic CD5+ T cells and 10^7 T-cell-depleted bone marrow cells. Specimen: gut tissue. The source is a female BALB/c mouse given C57BL/6 T cells with graft-versus-host disease after an allogeneic hematopoietic cell transplant.

In the case of this clone: Mouse gene names apply. Read sequence stops 1 residue before the CDR3 end, and the germline J gene provides the missing end. The chain carries TRBV1 and TRBJ1-5; TRBD1 matches at 11 bases. The CDR3 is 15 residues long. Germline trimming cut 4 bases from V and 4 bases from J; bases unmatched to any gene: 3. From germline, CDR1 is NSQYPW and CDR2 LRSPGD (reference sequence). The CDR3 is CTCSGRDRGNQAPLF. The DNA read from the CDR3 is TGCACCTGCAGTGGCCGGGACAGGGGGAACCAGGCTCCGCTT.

In regard to this clone: Germline and genes: mouse. The DNA ends 1 residue before the CDR3 does, and the rest of the CDR3 is filled in from the germline J gene. This chain joins TRBV12-2 and TRBJ2-7, with 7 bases fitting TRBD2. The CDR3 has 12 amino acids. Looked up from germline, CDR1 is SGHLS and CDR2 is HYDKME. The ends lost 2 bases at V and 7 bases at J; junction bases unmatched: 4. The sequenced CDR3 bases are TGTGCCAGCTCTCCCACTGGGGCGGAACAGTAC. Protein product: CASSPTGAEQY. The complete CDR3 protein is CASSPTGAEQYF.

This clone was seen only once. Here the gene names and germline are mouse. The CDR3 end falls 1 residue outside the read, so it is completed with the germline J gene. The chain is built from TRBV26 and TRBJ2-2; no clear D. Germline loops: CDR1 KGHPV, CDR2 FQNQEV (reference sequence). The CDR3 runs to 12 residues. V shed 4 bases and J shed 2 bases, with 2 bases lying between them. CDR3 DNA (partial): TGTGCCAGCAGTCGGAACACCGGGCAGCTCTAC. It is translated as CASSRNTGQLY. The full CDR3 protein reads CASSRNTGQLYF.

Comment on this clone: All gene names here are mouse names. Read sequence stops 1 residue before the CDR3 end, and the germline J gene provides the missing end. The rearrangement links TRBV12-1 to TRBJ1-2; 7 bases align to TRBD1. J gave up 3 bases and V 0 bases, and 3 bases lay outside the gene matches. The CDR3 contains 14 residues. Germline V CDR1 and CDR2: SGHSN, HYEKVE. The sequenced CDR3 bases are TGTGCCAGCTCTCTCGAACAGGGGTACTCCGACTACACC. The encoded protein is CASSLEQGYSDYT. The entire CDR3 protein is CASSLEQGYSDYTF.

As concerns this clone: Mouse names are used for the genes. Sequencing ends 1 residue short of the CDR3 end; the germline J gene provides the rest. This chain connects TRBV26 to TRBJ2-2; D unclear. The length of the CDR3 is 12 residues. Germline CDR1 and CDR2: KGHPV and FQNQEV (reference sequence). V was cut by 4 bases and J by 0 bases, with 0 bases left in between. This CDR3 reads CASSPNTGQLYF. The CDR3 DNA, read in part, is TGTGCCAGCAGTCCAAACACCGGGCAGCTCTAC.

This clone has a handful of counts. Gene and germline names: mouse. With the read ending 1 residue before the CDR3 end, the germline J gene is used to fill in that end. The same CDR3 is also encoded by other DNA sequences in this sample. This rearrangement joins TRBV5 to TRBJ2-1; D may be TRBD1 (5 bases). V lost 4 bases to trimming and J lost 1 base, with 11 bases between them. CDR1 LGHNA and CDR2 YNLKQL come from the germline V gene (reference sequence). The CDR3 is 15 amino acids. The part of the CDR3 DNA that was read is TGTGCCAGCAGCCCCCGACAGAAAAACTATGCTGAGCAGTTC. It encodes CASSPRQKNYAEQF. From start to end, the CDR3 is CASSPRQKNYAEQFF.

In this sample, this clone turned up once. Gene names refer to mouse genes. Read data end 1 residue before the CDR3 end; the end is taken from the germline J gene. This sequence joins TRBV26 and TRBJ2-1; 10 bases are a match to TRBD2. CDR3 size: 15 residues. CDR1 KGHPV and CDR2 FQNQEV come from the germline V gene (reference sequence). After removal of 4 bases from V and 6 bases from J, the junction contained 6 bases not matched to a gene. The CDR3 is CASSHLGGRGAEQFF. Incomplete CDR3 DNA: TGTGCCAGCAGTCACCTGGGGGGGCGCGGTGCTGAGCAGTTC.

This clone was counted a few times. Genes and germline are mouse. Read coverage stops 1 residue before the CDR3 terminus; the germline J gene supplies the remainder. This chain joins TRBV13-1 and TRBJ2-3, with D unresolved. Trimming took off 4 bases at V and 0 bases at J, with 9 bases between the two ends. The CDR3 is made up of 14 amino acids. Germline V CDR1 and CDR2: NSHNY, SYGAGN. CDR3 bases read: TGTGCCAGCAGTAACAGAAATAGTGCAGAAACGCTGTAT. Protein: CASSNRNSAETLY. The whole CDR3 region reads CASSNRNSAETLYF.

Comment on this clone: The genes and germline here are from mouse. The read finishes 1 residue shy of the CDR3 end, and the germline J gene is used to complete it. V usage is TRBV13-1 and J usage is TRBJ2-7; D remains ambiguous. This CDR3 contains 12 residues. Between the trimmed V and J ends, which lost 1 base and 4 bases, there was a span of 6 bases. Germline values: CDR1 NSHNY, CDR2 SYGAGN. The sequenced CDR3 bases are TGTGCCAGCAGTGATACACAATATGAACAGTAC. It translates to CASSDTQYEQY. From start to end, the CDR3 is CASSDTQYEQYF.

Comments on this clone: Any gene name here is a mouse gene name. The CDR3 end lies 1 residue beyond the end of the read and is filled in from the germline J gene. V gene TRBV1 combines with J gene TRBJ2-3, with D unclear. CDR1 is NSQYPW, CDR2 LRSPGD, per germline (reference sequence). V shed 1 base and J shed 3 bases, with 11 bases lying between them. The CDR3 has 15 amino acids. The chain's CDR3 is CTCSAGTGGAETLYF. CDR3 DNA, as far as it was read: TGCACCTGCAGTGCAGGGACGGGAGGAGCAGAAACGCTGTAT.

This clone was seen a few times. Germline and genes here are mouse. The read halts 1 residue ahead of the CDR3 end, with the missing end drawn from the germline J gene. The chain combines TRBV26 with TRBJ1-3; D is ambiguous. The CDR3 covers 15 residues. V gave up 0 bases and J gave up 0 bases, with 6 bases separating them. CDR1 KGHPV and CDR2 FQNQEV come from the germline V gene (reference sequence). The DNA read from the CDR3 is TGTGCCAGCAGTCTGTCGGCCAGTTCTGGAAATACGCTCTAT. This encodes CASSLSASSGNTLY. The complete CDR3 sequence is CASSLSASSGNTLYF.

Regarding this clone: Mouse gene names and germline throughout. The CDR3 end falls 1 residue outside the read, so it is completed with the germline J gene. The chain has TRBV3 and TRBJ2-7, with a possible D match to TRBD1 (5 bases). The V gene's germline CDR1 is SNHLY and CDR2 FYNGKV (reference sequence). Trimming took 0 bases from V and 1 from J, leaving 7 bases between them. This CDR3 is 14 amino acids long. The sequenced CDR3 bases are TGTGCCAGCAGCTTAGCGCAGGGTTCCTATGAACAGTAC. Residues: CASSLAQGSYEQY. The whole CDR3 protein is CASSLAQGSYEQYF. The full variable domain, in which reference TRBV3 and TRBJ2-7 provide the parts outside the CDR3, is GPKVLQIPSHQIIDMGQMVTLNCDPVSNHLYFYWYKQILGQQMEFLVNFYNGKVMEKSKLFKDQFSVERPDGSYFTLKIQPTALEDSAVYFCASSLAQGSYEQYFGPGTRLTVL.

As concerns this clone: Gene and germline names: mouse. The read halts 1 residue ahead of the CDR3 end, with the missing end drawn from the germline J gene. The V call is TRBV16, the J call TRBJ1-1; D is perhaps TRBD1 (5 bases). Per the germline V gene, CDR1 is SGHSA and CDR2 is FRNQAP. There are 16 residues in the CDR3. With 0 bases removed from V and 0 bases from J, the gap between germline ends came to 11 bases. CDR3 bases read: TGTGCAAGCAGCTTAGATGGCAGGGCTGCAAACACAGAAGTCTTC. Translation: CASSLDGRAANTEVF. The whole CDR3 is CASSLDGRAANTEVFF.

This clone appeared once. Each gene name is a mouse one. The DNA ends 1 residue before the CDR3 does, and the rest of the CDR3 is filled in from the germline J gene. The chain has TRBV3 and TRBJ1-4; 7 nucleotides align to TRBD1. Germline trimming cut 2 bases from V and 0 bases from J; bases unmatched to any gene: 0. CDR1 is SNHLY and CDR2 is FYNGKV in the germline V gene (reference sequence). The CDR3 loop spans 15 amino acids. The CDR3 bases that were read are TGTGCCAGCAGCTTACAGGGGGTTTCCAACGAAAGATTATTT. Protein sequence: CASSLQGVSNERLF. The CDR3 as a whole reads CASSLQGVSNERLFF.

This clone has only a few counts. The genes and germline here are from mouse. The read gets to within 1 residue of the CDR3 end, and the germline J gene fills in the rest. The chain joins TRBV4 to TRBJ1-3, with 8 bases matching TRBD1. V lost 5 bases to trimming and J lost 3 bases; unmatched junction nucleotides: 3. Germline CDR1 is LGHDT and CDR2 is YNNKQL (reference sequence). This CDR3 contains 14 residues. The CDR3: CASSPGTGGNTLYF. CDR3 DNA (partial): TGTGCCAGCAGCCCCGGGACAGGTGGAAATACGCTCTAT.

This clone was counted once. Mouse gene names and germline throughout. The sequenced fragment ends 1 residue before the CDR3 boundary, so the rest is inferred from the germline J gene. The V call is TRBV23, the J call TRBJ2-5; the table's D call TRBD1 went unverified against the DNA. This CDR3 is 15 amino acids long. Germline-derived CDR1 and CDR2 are KGHTA and FQNQQP. CDR3 residues: CSSSLSRGQQDTQYF. Incomplete CDR3 DNA: TGCTCCAGCAGTCTATCAAGGGGACAACAAGACACCCAGTAC.

Notes on this clone: These gene names are mouse names. With the read ending 1 residue before the CDR3 end, the germline J gene is used to fill in that end. The V gene is TRBV13-3, the J gene TRBJ2-3; D not certain. Germline assignment: CDR1 NNHDY and CDR2 SYVADS. The V end lost 2 bases, the J end lost 1 base, and 2 bases lay between the germline ends. The CDR3 has 12 residues. CDR3 bases read: TGTGCCAGCAGTGAAGGTGCAGAAACGCTGTAT. Its translation is CASSEGAETLY. The CDR3 in full is CASSEGAETLYF.

Notes on this clone: Germline and genes: mouse. The sequenced fragment ends 1 residue before the CDR3 boundary, so the rest is inferred from the germline J gene. V and J are TRBV2 and TRBJ2-4, with TRBD2 identical over 7 bases. Germline CDR1 is LGHNA and CDR2 is YSYQKL. There are 14 residues in the CDR3. The trim removed 0 bases at V and 4 bases at J, leaving 1 base unmatched. The part of the CDR3 DNA that was read is TGTGCCAGCAGCCAAGACTGGGGGAAAAACACCTTGTAC. This codes for CASSQDWGKNTLY. The entire CDR3 protein reads CASSQDWGKNTLYF.